The subject of this entry is one TCR beta chain. The data belong to a study of blood T cells in healthy people across ages. The length of the CDR3 is 14 residues. Germline V gene data show CDR1 as SGHDT and CDR2 as YYEEEE. Samples each had at least 5 micrograms of total RNA extracted. Sample-barcoded 5' priming and a J-beta primer mix drove a second PCR of roughly 7 to 11 cycles. MiXCR, applied by TCRdb to the 5' RACE reads, yields one record per CDR3 protein. Among about 570,000 distinct CDR3 sequences listed, roughly 28% were seen once. The sequence derives from a woman between 70 and 85 years old in good health. Sequencing input: blood. The chain couples TRBV5-6 to TRBJ2-5, with 7 bases lining up with TRBD2. The end of the DNA is better explained by TRBJ2-7, so the J call may be wrong. CDR3 sequence (DNA): TGTGCCAGCAGCTTGAGGGACTACCCCTACGAGCAGTACTTC. Amino acids: CASSLRDYPYEQYF.